This T cell receptor (beta chain) derives from a study of blood T cell repertoires in COVID-19. As for the study in general: From T cells, B-cell-depleted T cells, or PBMCs came the material, which was cDNA or gDNA.

The germline gives CDR1 SGHDT, CDR2 YYEEEE. The CDR3 is 13 residues long. Trimming removed 6 bases at V and 0 bases at J, with 7 bases between. Original processing methods: Amplifying reference gene primers gave estimates of nucleated cell counts. TCRdb's copy holds only in-frame clones and misses some; the assay was immunoSEQ multiplex PCR. V, J and clone size were drawn from that table, and D and trimming were deduced from the DNA. Among under 100,000 clones listed, 89% were seen once. The material sequenced was peripheral blood. The sequence came from an older woman with acute or convalescent COVID-19. This chain uses TRBV5-6 with TRBJ1-5; possible D gene TRBD1, 5 bases. CDR3 residues: CASTQGSNQPQHF. Here the CDR3 DNA reads TGTGCCAGCACCCAGGGTAGCAATCAGCCCCAGCATTTT.